Presented here are 17 T cell receptor beta chains from one specimen sequenced in a study of vaccination and CD4 T cells after COVID-19. The Oncomine TCR Beta short-read assay sequenced DNA from cultured CD4+ T cells. TCRdb processed the PCR reads anew with MiXCR; each CDR3 protein has one entry. The sample carries 13,000 or so distinct CDR3 sequences, 25% to 35% recorded once. Their target antigens are unknown. Treatment specified: roughly 10-day PBMC culture with coronavirus spike peptide pools or control peptides (ViraFEST assay). Sequencing was carried out using CD4+ T cells from blood, cultured in vitro. These receptors all come from a human donor who had recovered from COVID-19.

V gene TRBV7-9 combines with J gene TRBJ1-1; D uncertain. Germline CDR1 is SEHNR and CDR2 is FQNEAQ (reference sequence). The CDR3 totals 12 residues. V was clipped by 6 bases and J by 3 bases, with 8 bases between them. Written as DNA, the CDR3 is TGTGCCAGCAGTCCTACTTACACTGAAGCTTTCTTT. Its translation is CASSPTYTEAFF.

The chain combines TRBV11-3 with TRBJ1-1; the D is unclear. V was pared by 4 bases and J by 5 bases, with 17 bases between. Germline CDR1 and CDR2: SGHNT and YENEEA. The CDR3 is 15 amino acids. CDR3 coding DNA: TGTGCCAGCAGCTCTGGTCCTAGGTCTAGGACTGAAGCTTTCTTT. Translation: CASSSGPRSRTEAFF.

This clonotype was picked up a small number of times. The chain carries TRBV20-1 and TRBJ2-7, with 8 bases aligning to TRBD2. The CDR3 sequence is 13 residues long. The germline V gene encodes CDR1 DFQATT and CDR2 SNEGSKA (reference sequence). V lost 3 bases and J lost 2; bases outside the gene matches: 3. The DNA for the CDR3 is TGCAGTGCTAGCGGGGGGGCCGCCTACGAGCAGTACTTC. Translating it yields CSASGGAAYEQYF.

In this sample, this clonotype is medium-sized. J is TRBJ2-7 and V is TRBV5-1; 8 bases match TRBD2. CDR3 size: 14 residues. Germline V gene lookup returns CDR1 SGHRS and CDR2 YFSETQ. The trim removed 0 bases at V and 1 base at J, leaving 0 bases unmatched. The chain's CDR3 is CASSLAGGSYEQYF. CDR3 in DNA: TGCGCCAGCAGCTTGGCGGGGGGGTCCTACGAGCAGTACTTC.

The rearrangement links TRBV5-4 to TRBJ1-6, with 9 bases that match TRBD1. Germline lookup yields CDR1 SGHNT and CDR2 YYREEE (reference sequence). The CDR3 is made up of 14 amino acids. J gave up 11 bases and V 1 base, and 4 bases lay outside the gene matches. This CDR3 is CASSLTGGMAPLHF. The DNA of the CDR3 is TGTGCCAGCAGCTTGACAGGGGGCATGGCACCCCTCCACTTT. The full variable domain, completed using reference TRBV5-4 and TRBJ1-6, is ETGVTQSPTHLIKTRGQQVTLRCSSQSGHNTVSWYQQALGQGPQFIFQYYREEENGRGNFPPRFSGLQFPNYSSELNVNALELDDSALYLCASSLTGGMAPLHFGNGTRLTVT.

The sample holds a few counts of this clonotype. The chain carries TRBV20-1 and TRBJ1-6; 7 nucleotides agree with TRBD1. The germline gives CDR1 DFQATT, CDR2 SNEGSKA (reference sequence). There are 14 residues in the CDR3. The trim removed 6 bases at V and 6 bases at J, leaving 8 bases unmatched. CDR3 DNA: TGCAGTGCGCCGAGGGGACAGTCTAATTCACCCCTCCACTTT. Protein product: CSAPRGQSNSPLHF.

The chain employs TRBV15 and TRBJ1-1; D remains unclear. The CDR3 sequence is 15 residues long. V lost 0 bases to trimming and J lost 1 base, with 9 bases between them. Germline loops: CDR1 LNHNV, CDR2 YYDKDF (reference sequence). The CDR3 reads CATSRDIGRNTEAFF. Here the CDR3 DNA reads TGTGCCACCAGCAGAGATATAGGCCGGAACACTGAAGCTTTCTTT. Together with reference TRBV15 and TRBJ1-1, the CDR3 gives the full variable domain: DAMVIQNPRYQVTQFGKPVTLSCSQTLNHNVMYWYQQKSSQAPKLLFHYYDKDFNNEADTPDNFQSRRPNTSFCFLDIRSPGLGDTAMYLCATSRDIGRNTEAFFGQGTRLTVV.

This clonotype turned up a few times. The V call is TRBV6-1, the J call TRBJ1-6; tentative D call: TRBD1 (6 bases). CDR1 and CDR2 from the germline V gene are MNHNS and SASEGT. Trimming cost V 7 bases and J 6 bases, with 10 bases left between them. The CDR3 has 13 amino acids. In DNA form, the CDR3 reads TGTGCCAGCACCAGGGGCCCTAATTCACCCCTCCACTTT. Amino acid sequence: CASTRGPNSPLHF.

This chain links TRBV12-5 with TRBJ2-2, with D possibly matching TRBD2 (5 bases). The CDR3 length is 16 residues. The germline V and J ends were trimmed by 0 bases and 5 bases, with 13 bases remaining between them. CDR1 and CDR2 (germline): LGHNT, FRNRAP. The CDR3, as DNA: TGTGCTAGTGGTTTGGTACTAGGGAGAGGGACCGGGGAGCTGTTTTTT. The encoded protein is CASGLVLGRGTGELFF.

This clonotype was seen only a few times. The chain uses TRBV10-3 and TRBJ1-2; unclear D gene. CDR1 ENHRY and CDR2 SYGVKD come from the germline V gene. This CDR3 is built from 16 residues. V lost 3 bases to trimming and J lost 0 bases, with 14 bases between them. The CDR3 DNA reads as TGTGCCATCAGTGACTTGAGGAACGGTCCTAACTATGGCTACACCTTC. This sequence encodes CAISDLRNGPNYGYTF.

This clonotype was counted a few times. V usage is TRBV12-3 or TRBV12-4 and J usage is TRBJ1-1, with 8 positions matching TRBD1. This CDR3 is 13 amino acids long. V lost 8 bases, J lost 7 bases, and 9 bases stayed unmatched. In nucleotides, the CDR3 is TGTGCCAGCCTTTGGACAGGGATGAATGAAGCTTTCTTT. Encoded protein: CASLWTGMNEAFF.

The chain uses TRBV28 and TRBJ1-1; D call uncertain. V was shortened by 6 bases and J by 0 bases, with 5 bases between the two germline ends. Germline V lookup: CDR1 MDHEN, CDR2 SYDVKM. The CDR3 runs 12 residues. This chain's CDR3 is CASRSVNTEAFF. The CDR3 DNA sequence: TGTGCCAGCAGATCCGTGAACACTGAAGCTTTCTTT.

This chain joins TRBV11-2 and TRBJ1-2; weak D call: TRBD1 (6 bases). CDR3 length equals 13 residues. Per the germline V gene, CDR1 is SGHAT and CDR2 is FQNNGV. Trimming cost V 4 bases and J 6 bases, with 12 bases left between them. The CDR3 DNA follows: TGTGCCAGCAGCTCCCAACAGGGAGATGGCTACACCTTC. It codes for CASSSQQGDGYTF. Full variable domain (rest looked up from reference TRBV11-2 and TRBJ1-2): EAGVAQSPRYKIIEKRQSVAFWCNPISGHATLYWYQQILGQGPKLLIQFQNNGVVDDSQLPKDRFSAERLKGVDSTLKIQPAKLEDSAVYLCASSSQQGDGYTFGSGTRLTVV.

A few counts support this clonotype. V is TRBV6-1 and J is TRBJ2-7; the D gene is possibly TRBD1 (6 bases). Trimming took off 5 bases at V and 2 bases at J, with 13 bases between the two ends. The CDR3 has 14 residues. CDR1 is MNHNS, CDR2 SASEGT, per germline. The CDR3 bases are TGTGCCAGCAGTCCCCGGGCAGGGGCCTACGAGCAGTACTTC. This gives the protein CASSPRAGAYEQYF.

The V call is TRBV2, the J call TRBJ2-2; 8 positions match TRBD1. Trimming took 7 bases from V and 4 from J; bases not matched to a gene: 5. CDR3 length equals 14 residues. In germline, CDR1 is SNHLY, CDR2 FYNNEI. The chain's CDR3 is CASTGQGATGELFF. As DNA, the CDR3 is TGTGCCAGCACGGGCCAGGGGGCCACCGGGGAGCTGTTTTTT.

In its sample, this clonotype was seen a few times. The chain has TRBV6-1 and TRBJ1-5; TRBD1 agrees at 10 bases. V trimming: 3 bases; J trimming: 5 bases; junction bases outside the gene matches: 4. There are 15 residues in the CDR3. CDR1 and CDR2 from the germline V gene are MNHNS and SASEGT. CDR3 sequence reads: CASSEGQGTYQPQHF. In DNA form, the CDR3 reads TGTGCCAGCAGTGAGGGACAGGGGACCTATCAGCCCCAGCATTTT.

The gene calls are TRBV12-3 or TRBV12-4 and TRBJ1-1; the match to TRBD1 covers 12 bases. The CDR3 spans 16 residues. V lost 5 bases to trimming and J lost 4 bases; unmatched junction nucleotides: 8. Here the CDR3 reads CASSRGQGARVTEAFF. Here the CDR3 DNA reads TGTGCCAGCAGTAGGGGACAGGGGGCGCGGGTCACTGAAGCTTTCTTT.